These 14 T cell receptor beta chains originate from one sample sequenced in a study of a mutant IDH1 vaccine in newly diagnosed glioma. For these receptors, no antigen is known. The assay was immunoSEQ multiplex PCR, and TCRdb's table has in-frame clones only and misses some. Of 30,000 to 35,000 clones listed, roughly 54% are singletons. As to time point: week 5, during vaccination. Doses of 300 ug of mutant IDH1 20-mer peptide were given with topical imiquimod. The sequencing used PBMCs, collected from a glioma patient whose treatment included an IDH1 peptide vaccine. Receptor source: a woman between 18 and 30 years old with glioma.

The rearrangement links TRBV4-1 to TRBJ1-1; D is possibly TRBD1 (5 bases). Germline V gene lookup returns CDR1 MGHRA and CDR2 YSYEKL. CDR3 length: 14 residues. The germline V and J ends were trimmed by 1 base and 3 bases, with 9 bases remaining between them. The CDR3 nucleotides read TGCGCCAGCAGCCAAGCGCCCAGGGACACTGAAGCTTTCTTT. This gives the protein CASSQAPRDTEAFF.

This clone was picked up a small number of times. The chain is built from TRBV4-2 and TRBJ1-1; D call uncertain. The germline V and J ends were trimmed by 0 bases and 1 base, with 9 bases remaining between them. CDR3 length: 15 residues. Germline CDR1 reads LGHNA; CDR2 reads YNFKEQ. The CDR3 coding sequence is TGTGCCAGCAGCCAAGAACCGCTCGGGAACACTGAAGCTTTCTTT. It translates to CASSQEPLGNTEAFF.

The chain recombines TRBV18 with TRBJ1-3; D is uncertain. Per the germline V gene, CDR1 is KGHSH and CDR2 is LQKENI. This CDR3 is built from 14 residues. V lost 6 bases, J lost 0 bases, and 9 bases lay in between. The CDR3 here is CASSPEISGNTIYF. DNA of the CDR3: TGTGCCAGCTCTCCGGAGATCTCTGGAAACACCATATATTTT.

This clone was detected a few times. The rearrangement uses TRBV2 and TRBJ1-1; no clear D gene. The germline V gene encodes CDR1 SNHLY and CDR2 FYNNEI. V was cut by 5 bases and J by 0 bases, with 1 base left in between. The CDR3 sequence is 11 residues long. CDR3 DNA: TGTGCCAGCAGTTTGAACACTGAAGCTTTCTTT. Amino acid sequence: CASSLNTEAFF.

The chain uses TRBV18 and TRBJ1-2; D unclear. The CDR3 covers 15 residues. CDR1 KGHSH and CDR2 LQKENI come from the germline V gene. Trimming shortened V by 1 base and J by 4 bases, and 13 bases separated the two germline ends. The CDR3 spells CASSPLPEGLYGYTF. CDR3 DNA: TGTGCCAGCTCACCACTGCCCGAAGGACTCTATGGCTACACCTTC.

The chain couples TRBV12-5 to TRBJ1-3; possible D gene TRBD1, 6 bases. Germline CDR1 is LGHNT and CDR2 is FRNRAP. This CDR3 has 17 residues. V was cut by 1 base and J by 0 bases, with 13 bases left in between. Here the CDR3 DNA reads TGTGCTAGTGGTTTGGAACCCCAGGGGAGCTCTGGAAACACCATATATTTT. Translation gives CASGLEPQGSSGNTIYF.

This chain connects TRBV28 to TRBJ1-3, with a possible D match to TRBD1 (6 bases). The CDR3 sequence is 14 residues long. V dropped 5 bases and J dropped 4 bases, with 12 bases sitting between them. The V gene's germline CDR1 is MDHEN and CDR2 SYDVKM. The CDR3 DNA sequence: TGTGCCAGCAGTGGGACATATAGGGGAAACACCATATATTTT. It specifies CASSGTYRGNTIYF.

V and J are TRBV7-8 and TRBJ1-5; tentative D call: TRBD1 (6 bases). V lost 5 bases, J lost 6 bases, and 17 bases lay in between. The CDR3 spans 15 residues. In germline, CDR1 is SGHVS, CDR2 FQNEAQ. The DNA for the CDR3 is TGTGCCAGCAGCCCAACCGGGACAAGGGGTCAGCCCCAGCATTTT. Translation gives CASSPTGTRGQPQHF.

This clone came up a few times. This chain connects TRBV18 to TRBJ1-1; D might be TRBD1 (6 bases). CDR3 size: 15 residues. Germline V CDR1 and CDR2: KGHSH, LQKENI. V was shortened by 3 bases and J by 4 bases, with 15 bases between the two germline ends. As DNA, the CDR3 is TGTGCCAGCTCACCCACCCGGGGGCTTAGCACTGAAGCTTTCTTT. Protein: CASSPTRGLSTEAFF.

This clone was observed a few times. The chain has TRBV20-1 and TRBJ2-1; 7 bases fit TRBD2. J gave up 9 bases and V 3 bases, and 2 bases lay outside the gene matches. Germline V gene lookup returns CDR1 DFQATT and CDR2 SNEGSKA (reference sequence). The CDR3 runs to 11 residues. The CDR3 DNA reads as TGCAGTGCTAGTAGGGAGGGTGAGCAGTTCTTC. This codes for CSASREGEQFF.

The V gene is TRBV6-1, the J gene TRBJ2-2; D is possibly TRBD1 (6 bases). Trimming shortened V by 3 bases and J by 5 bases, and 10 bases separated the two germline ends. The CDR3 is 14 residues long. CDR1 is MNHNS and CDR2 is SASEGT in the germline V gene. Here the CDR3 DNA reads TGTGCCAGCAGTGAGCAGGGGTTAACCGGGGAGCTGTTTTTT. Translation: CASSEQGLTGELFF.

The CDR3 DNA sequence: TGTGCCAGCAGCACGTTGGCGGACTATGGCTACACCTTC. This translates into CASSTLADYGYTF. The chain recombines TRBV7-2 with TRBJ1-2, with unresolved D. Trimming took 5 bases from V and 3 from J, leaving 10 bases between them. The CDR3 totals 13 residues. Germline values: CDR1 SGHTA, CDR2 FQGNSA.

The chain recombines TRBV7-9 with TRBJ1-1; D unclear. The CDR3 length is 16 residues. The V and J ends lost 2 bases and 2 bases respectively, with 15 bases between them. Looked up from germline, CDR1 is SEHNR and CDR2 is FQNEAQ (reference sequence). The CDR3 reads CASSLSWVEGNTEAFF. DNA of the CDR3: TGTGCCAGCAGCTTATCTTGGGTGGAAGGCAACACTGAAGCTTTCTTT. The variable domain in full, completed from reference TRBV7-9 and TRBJ1-1, reads DTGVSQNPRHKITKRGQNVTFRCDPISEHNRLYWYRQTLGQGPEFLTYFQNEAQLEKSRLLSDRFSAERPKGSFSTLEIQRTEQGDSAMYLCASSLSWVEGNTEAFFGQGTRLTVV.

The V call is TRBV27, the J call TRBJ1-2; D gene ambiguous. Germline loops: CDR1 MNHEY, CDR2 SMNVEV (reference sequence). V was pared by 7 bases and J by 8 bases, with 11 bases between. CDR3 length equals 11 residues. CDR3 sequence reads: CASMDVGGYTF. The CDR3 bases are TGTGCCAGCATGGACGTCGGGGGCTACACCTTC.